This entry describes one TCR beta chain. What it binds is unknown. Primers used in a second PCR of about 7 to 12 cycles were a sample-barcoded 5' primer and a J-beta primer mix. Template switching added a 12-random-nucleotide identifier to every cDNA molecule. TCRdb redid the calling of the 5' RACE reads with MiXCR, one entry per CDR3 protein. The data contain fewer than 950,000 distinct CDR3 sequences, about 55% of them singletons. This sample is part of a study of blood T cells in healthy people across ages. The study's findings and limits: The unknown donor CMV status may have confounded expanded clonotype changes.

The draw of peripheral blood yielded 8.5 to 10 milliliters from each donor. This CDR3 comprises 15 residues. CDR1 is SGHRS and CDR2 is YFSETQ in the germline V gene. V lost 3 bases, J lost 6 bases, and 16 bases lay in between. The chain employs TRBV5-1 and TRBJ2-1; D is unclear. The sequence derives from a man older than 75 in good health. The specimen sequenced was blood. CDR3 amino acids: CASSWLLSPSNEQFF. The CDR3 coding sequence is TGCGCCAGCAGCTGGTTATTGAGTCCTTCCAATGAGCAGTTCTTC.